Given below is one T cell receptor (beta chain) in context. The antigen is undetermined. These data are taken from a study of Ad26.COV2.S vaccination and SARS-CoV-2 variants. Across the whole study: The COV1001 Ad26.COV2.S trial arm included the donor.

The data were produced by immunoSEQ multiplex PCR, yet TCRdb's version contains in-frame clones alone and is incomplete. The table has roughly 450,000 clones, more than 80% seen once; the top ten hold approximately 12%. Trimming cost V 3 bases and J 3 bases; bases outside gene matches: 7. The germline V gene has CDR1 ENHRY and CDR2 SYGVKD. This CDR3 is 15 amino acids long. Notes on the study in general: An underestimation of total T cell responses may have resulted from the TCR breadth and depth analyses. There was reportedly substantial breadth in spike-specific CD8+ and CD4+ T cell responses after vaccination.

Treatment in this sample: approximately 18 received Ad26.COV2.S at low or high dose, single or two shots; a few received placebo; per-sample allocation not given. On day 63 after the first injection, vaccine and placebo recipients gave samples. The receptor's source is a person aged 18 to 59 who received the Ad26.COV2.S COVID-19 vaccine or a placebo. Sequencing was performed on peripheral blood, taken in a trial of Ad26.COV2.S vaccine versus placebo. The chain joins TRBV10-3 to TRBJ1-2; 7 bases agree with TRBD1. The CDR3 coding sequence is TGTGCCATCAGTGAAGCCTCGGGACAGTACTATGGCTACACCTTC. It is translated as CAISEASGQYYGYTF.